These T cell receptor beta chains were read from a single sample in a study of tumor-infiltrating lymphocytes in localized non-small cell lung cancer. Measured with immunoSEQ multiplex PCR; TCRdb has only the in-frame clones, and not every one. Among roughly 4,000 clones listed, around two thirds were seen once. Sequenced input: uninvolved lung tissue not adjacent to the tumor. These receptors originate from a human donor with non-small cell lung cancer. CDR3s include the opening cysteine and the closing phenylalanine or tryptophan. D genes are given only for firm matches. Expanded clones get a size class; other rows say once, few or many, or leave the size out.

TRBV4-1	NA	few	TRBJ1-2	CASSHGDNYGYTF	TGCGCCAGCAGCCATGGGGACAACTATGGCTACACCTTC
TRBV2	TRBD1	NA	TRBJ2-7	CASGDPGQGKIEQYF	TGTGCCAGCGGTGATCCGGGACAGGGTAAAATAGAGCAGTACTTC
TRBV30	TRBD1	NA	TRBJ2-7	CAWSQGTGGGEQYF	TGTGCCTGGAGCCAGGGGACAGGGGGAGGCGAGCAGTACTTC
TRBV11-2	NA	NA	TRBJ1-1	CASSLVRGAPEAFF	TGTGCCAGCAGCTTAGTTCGGGGAGCGCCTGAAGCTTTCTTT
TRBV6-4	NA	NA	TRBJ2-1	CASSDLGVEQFF	TGTGCCAGCAGTGACCTGGGTGTTGAGCAGTTCTTC
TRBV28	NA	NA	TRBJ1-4	CASSSLTGAGEKLFF	TGTGCCAGCAGTTCCCTGACAGGAGCTGGTGAAAAACTGTTTTTT
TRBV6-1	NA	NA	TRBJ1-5	CASSRQLDSNQPQHF	TGTGCCAGCAGTCGACAGCTTGATAGCAATCAGCCCCAGCATTTT
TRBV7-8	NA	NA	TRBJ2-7	CASSFEVLEQYF	TGTGCCAGCAGCTTCGAAGTACTCGAGCAGTACTTC
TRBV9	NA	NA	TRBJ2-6	CASSPQGTGANVLTF	TGTGCCAGCAGCCCGCAGGGTACTGGGGCCAACGTCCTGACTTTC
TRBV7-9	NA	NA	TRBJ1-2	CASSLITQGPFYTF	TGTGCCAGCAGCTTAATAACGCAGGGCCCGTTTTACACCTTC
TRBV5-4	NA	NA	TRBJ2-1	CASSLDEGRGREQFF	TGTGCCAGCAGCCTGGACGAGGGGCGGGGGCGCGAGCAGTTCTTC
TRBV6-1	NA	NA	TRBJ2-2	CASSEAGRDTGELFF	TGTGCCAGCAGTGAGGCGGGAAGGGACACCGGGGAGCTGTTTTTT
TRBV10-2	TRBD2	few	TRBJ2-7	CASSESPGLAGDIYEQYF	TGCGCCAGCAGTGAGTCGCCCGGACTAGCGGGAGATATCTACGAGCAGTACTTC
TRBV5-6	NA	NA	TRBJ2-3	CASSLEPTTITDTQYF	TGTGCCAGCAGCTTGGAACCGACGACCATCACAGATACGCAGTATTTT
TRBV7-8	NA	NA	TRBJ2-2	CASSLQLTGELFF	TGTGCCAGCAGCTTACAGCTCACCGGGGAGCTGTTTTTT
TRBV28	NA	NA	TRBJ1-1	CASSLSGARTEAFF	TGTGCCAGCAGTTTATCGGGGGCGCGCACTGAAGCTTTCTTT
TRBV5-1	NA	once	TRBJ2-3	CASSLADSSTDTQYF	TGCGCCAGCAGCTTGGCGGACAGTAGCACAGATACGCAGTATTTT
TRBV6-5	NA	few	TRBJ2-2	CASTKQGLNTGELFF	TGTGCCAGCACAAAACAGGGACTGAACACCGGGGAGCTGTTTTTT
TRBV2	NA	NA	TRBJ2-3	CASRTRSGVSTDTQYF	TGTGCCAGCAGGACCCGTTCGGGGGTAAGCACAGATACGCAGTATTTT
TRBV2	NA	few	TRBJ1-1	CASRAGISTTAFF	TGTGCCAGCAGGGCCGGGATTAGTACGACCGCTTTCTTT
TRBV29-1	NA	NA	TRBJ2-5	CSVEVGSETQYF	TGCAGCGTTGAGGTGGGGTCAGAGACCCAGTACTTC
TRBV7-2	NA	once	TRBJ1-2	CASSLDLGRRDGYTF	TGTGCCAGCAGCTTAGATCTGGGGAGGAGGGATGGCTACACCTTC
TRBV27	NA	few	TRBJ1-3	CASSLSSSSGNTIYF	TGTGCCAGCAGTTTGAGTTCGAGCTCTGGAAACACCATATATTTT
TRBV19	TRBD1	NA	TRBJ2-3	CASSIGRGQGAADTQYF	TGTGCCAGTAGTATAGGTAGGGGACAGGGGGCTGCAGATACGCAGTATTTT
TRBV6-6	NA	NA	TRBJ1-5	CASEGDRNQPQHF	TGTGCCAGCGAAGGGGACCGCAATCAGCCCCAGCATTTT
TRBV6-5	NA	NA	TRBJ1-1	CASSRGSTEAFF	TGTGCCAGCAGCCGCGGGAGCACTGAAGCTTTCTTT
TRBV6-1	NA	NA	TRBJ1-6	CASRSGPASSPLHF	TGTGCCAGCCGTAGTGGACCGGCTTCTTCACCCCTCCACTTT
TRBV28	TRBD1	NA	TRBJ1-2	CASSSTGTGGSYGYTF	TGTGCCAGCAGTTCGACCGGGACAGGGGGCAGCTATGGCTACACCTTC
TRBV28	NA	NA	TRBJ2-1	CASRSVYNEQFF	TGTGCCAGTCGGAGCGTTTACAATGAGCAGTTCTTC
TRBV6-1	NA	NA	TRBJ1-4	CASSPRGDGEKLFF	TGTGCCAGCAGCCCTCGGGGGGATGGAGAAAAACTGTTTTTT
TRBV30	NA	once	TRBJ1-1	CAWSVFRARTEAFF	TGTGCCTGGAGTGTATTCAGGGCCCGCACTGAAGCTTTCTTT
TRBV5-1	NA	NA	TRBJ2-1	CASSRDFPYNEQFF	TGCGCCAGCAGCCGGGACTTCCCCTACAATGAGCAGTTCTTC
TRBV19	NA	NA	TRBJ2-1	CASSLDVSSYNEQFF	TGTGCCAGTAGTTTGGACGTCAGCTCCTACAATGAGCAGTTCTTC
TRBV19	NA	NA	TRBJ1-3	CASSIQPLSGNTIYF	TGTGCCAGTAGTATCCAGCCACTCTCTGGAAACACCATATATTTT
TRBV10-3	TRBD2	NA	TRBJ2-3	CAIRPSGAGSSTDTQYF	TGTGCCATCAGGCCCTCCGGAGCGGGGTCCTCCACAGATACGCAGTATTTT
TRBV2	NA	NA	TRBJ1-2	CASKVDQLGGYTF	TGTGCCAGCAAGGTCGACCAGCTGGGCGGCTACACCTTC
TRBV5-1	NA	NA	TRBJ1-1	CASSMNMNTEAFF	TGCGCCAGCAGCATGAATATGAACACTGAAGCTTTCTTT
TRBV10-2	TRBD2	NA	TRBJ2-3	CASSELAGAVDTQYF	TGCGCCAGCAGTGAGCTAGCGGGAGCCGTAGATACGCAGTATTTT
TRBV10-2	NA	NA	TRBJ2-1	CASGGTGSNEQFF	TGCGCCAGTGGGGGTACAGGCTCCAATGAGCAGTTCTTC
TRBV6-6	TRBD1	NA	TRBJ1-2	CASSGQEDYGYTF	TGTGCCAGCAGTGGACAGGAGGACTATGGCTACACCTTC
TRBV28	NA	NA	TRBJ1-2	CASSLNLGLSGYTF	TGTGCCAGCAGTTTAAACCTCGGTTTGAGTGGCTACACCTTC
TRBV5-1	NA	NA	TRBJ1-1	CASSLEGLRTEAFF	TGCGCCAGCAGCTTGGAGGGACTTCGGACTGAAGCTTTCTTT
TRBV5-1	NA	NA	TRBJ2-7	CASSLPASSYEQYF	TGCGCCAGCAGCCTCCCGGCGAGCTCCTACGAGCAGTACTTC
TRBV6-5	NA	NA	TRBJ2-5	CASSYGGLRSPTQYF	TGTGCCAGCAGTTACGGGGGGTTACGGAGCCCGACCCAGTACTTC
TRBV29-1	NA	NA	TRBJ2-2	CSVGSDNTGELFF	TGCAGCGTTGGGTCAGACAACACCGGGGAGCTGTTTTTT
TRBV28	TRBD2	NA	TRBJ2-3	CASSGLAGARRTTDTQYF	TGTGCCAGCAGCGGACTAGCGGGGGCCCGGAGAACCACAGATACGCAGTATTTT
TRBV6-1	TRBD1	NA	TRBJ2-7	CASSPTGEREQYF	TGTGCCAGCAGTCCGACAGGGGAACGGGAGCAGTACTTC
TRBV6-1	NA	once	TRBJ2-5	CASSESRGLETQYF	TGTGCCAGCAGTGAATCCCGGGGGCTGGAGACCCAGTACTTC
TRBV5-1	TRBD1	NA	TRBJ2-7	CASSLTTGYEQYF	TGCGCCAGCAGCTTGACGACAGGGTACGAGCAGTACTTC
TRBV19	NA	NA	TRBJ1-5	CASSPLGDRAQKAQHF	TGTGCCAGTAGTCCTCTAGGGGACCGGGCCCAGAAAGCCCAGCATTTT
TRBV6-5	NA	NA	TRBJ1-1	CASNTGFSEAFF	TGTGCCAGCAATACAGGGTTTTCGGAAGCTTTCTTT
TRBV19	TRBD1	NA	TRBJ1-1	CASSPGQGATEAFF	TGTGCCAGTAGTCCGGGACAGGGGGCCACTGAAGCTTTCTTT
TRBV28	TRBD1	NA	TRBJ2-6	CASVTGGSSGANVLTF	TGTGCCAGCGTGACAGGGGGCTCCTCTGGGGCCAACGTCCTGACTTTC